A single T cell receptor (beta chain) is shown here with its context. V dropped 4 bases and J dropped 6; count of bases not matched to a gene: 7. The CDR3 spans 15 residues. Per the germline V gene, CDR1 is LNHDA and CDR2 is SQIVND (reference sequence). This entry belongs to a study of blood T cell repertoires in COVID-19. Study overall: Sample material is recorded as cDNA or gDNA derived from T cells, B-cell-depleted T cells, or PBMCs.

As processed by the authors: Reference gene primer amplification gave nucleated cell count estimates. The assay was immunoSEQ multiplex PCR, and TCRdb's table has in-frame clones only and misses some. V and J calls and clone size are as listed in that table; D and trimming were resolved from the DNA. The data show some 17,000 clones, roughly nine tenths seen once. Sequencing was performed on peripheral blood. The chain recombines TRBV19 with TRBJ1-1; TRBD1 matches at 11 bases. This receptor was taken from a man in his 60s with active COVID-19. This chain's CDR3 is CASSKDRGHESEAFF. The CDR3 bases are TGTGCCAGTAGTAAGGACAGGGGGCACGAGTCTGAAGCTTTCTTT.